This T cell receptor beta chain derives from a study of blood T cell repertoires in COVID-19. Overall study context: Donors in the United States, Italy and Spain gave samples during acute or convalescent COVID-19. The analysed material was cDNA or gDNA that came from T cells, B-cell-depleted T cells, or PBMCs.

Germline assignment: CDR1 KGHDR and CDR2 SFDVKD. CDR3 length: 16 amino acids. V dropped 3 bases and J dropped 7; count of bases not matched to a gene: 8. In the study's own analysis: Using reference gene primer amplification, nucleated cell counts were estimated. Sequencing was performed with immunoSEQ multiplex PCR; in TCRdb, only in-frame clones are kept and a portion is missing. V and J calls and clone size are copied from that table; D and trimming were computed from the DNA. Among about 360,000 clones listed, about 88% were seen once. The chain uses TRBV24-1 and TRBJ2-1; 10 positions match TRBD2. The material sequenced was peripheral blood. This TCR came from a human donor in a cohort sampled during active COVID-19. The CDR3 loop is CATSDASSGSGNEQFF. The CDR3 bases are TGTGCCACCAGTGATGCCTCTAGCGGGAGTGGTAATGAGCAGTTCTTC.